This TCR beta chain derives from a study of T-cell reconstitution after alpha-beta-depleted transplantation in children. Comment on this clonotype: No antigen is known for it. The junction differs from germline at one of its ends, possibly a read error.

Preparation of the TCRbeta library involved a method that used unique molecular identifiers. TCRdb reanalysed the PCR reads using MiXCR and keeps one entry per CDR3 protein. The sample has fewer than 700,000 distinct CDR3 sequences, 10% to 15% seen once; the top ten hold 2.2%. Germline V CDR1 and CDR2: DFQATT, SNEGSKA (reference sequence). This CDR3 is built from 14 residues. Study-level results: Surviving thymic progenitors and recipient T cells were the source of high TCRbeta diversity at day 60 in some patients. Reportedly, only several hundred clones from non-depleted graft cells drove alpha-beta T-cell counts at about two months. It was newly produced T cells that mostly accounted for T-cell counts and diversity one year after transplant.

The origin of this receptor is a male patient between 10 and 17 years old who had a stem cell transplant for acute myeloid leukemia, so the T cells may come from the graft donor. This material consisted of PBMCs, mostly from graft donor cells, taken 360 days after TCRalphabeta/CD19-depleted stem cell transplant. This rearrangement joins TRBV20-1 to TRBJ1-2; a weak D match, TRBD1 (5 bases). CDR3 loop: CSAELLTENYGDTF. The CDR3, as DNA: TGCAGTGCCGAACTTCTGACAGAGAACTATGGCGACACCTTC.